The T cell receptor beta chain described here comes from a study of cytomegalovirus exposure and HLA in healthy donors. In the study overall: The approximately 660 first-cohort repertoires shared a platform with the roughly 110 validation repertoires, as reported in a later analysis.

Germline V gene sequence: CDR1 SNHLY, CDR2 FYNNEI. Trimming cost V 8 bases and J 1 base; bases outside gene matches: 10. The CDR3 is 15 residues long. This table comes from immunoSEQ multiplex PCR, and its TCRdb copy is limited to in-frame clones, with some not included. Of approximately 120,000 clones listed, roughly nine tenths are singletons. The chain combines TRBV2 with TRBJ2-7; 8 positions agree with TRBD1. The source of this sequence is a woman in her late teens or twenties in good health and CMV-seronegative. Sequencing used PBMCs. The CDR3: CASYSGQGASYEQYF. The CDR3 DNA sequence: TGTGCCAGCTATAGTGGGCAGGGGGCTTCCTACGAGCAGTACTTC. Full variable domain (outside the CDR3, taken from reference TRBV2 and TRBJ2-7): EPEVTQTPSHQVTQMGQEVILRCVPISNHLYFYWYRQILGQKVEFLVSFYNNEISEKSEIFDDQFSVERPDGSNFTLKIRSTKLEDSAMYFCASYSGQGASYEQYFGPGTRLTVT.